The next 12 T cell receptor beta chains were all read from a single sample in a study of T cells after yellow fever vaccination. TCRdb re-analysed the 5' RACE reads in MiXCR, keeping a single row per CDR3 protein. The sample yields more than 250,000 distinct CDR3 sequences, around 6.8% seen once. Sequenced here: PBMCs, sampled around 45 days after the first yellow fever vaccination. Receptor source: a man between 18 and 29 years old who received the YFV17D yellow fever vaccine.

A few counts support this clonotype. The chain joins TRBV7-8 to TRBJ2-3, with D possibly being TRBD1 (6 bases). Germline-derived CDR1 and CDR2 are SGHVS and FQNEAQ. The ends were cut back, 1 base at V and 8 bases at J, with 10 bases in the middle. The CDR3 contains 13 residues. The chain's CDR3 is CASSLEGVATQYF. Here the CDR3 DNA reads TGTGCCAGCAGCTTAGAGGGGGTGGCTACGCAGTATTTT.

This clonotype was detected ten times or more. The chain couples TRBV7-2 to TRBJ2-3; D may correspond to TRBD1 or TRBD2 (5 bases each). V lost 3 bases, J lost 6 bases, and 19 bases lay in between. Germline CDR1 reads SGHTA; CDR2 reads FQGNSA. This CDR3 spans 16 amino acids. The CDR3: CASSFLSRWGSDTQYF. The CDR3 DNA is TGTGCCAGCAGCTTTTTATCCCGATGGGGGTCGGATACGCAGTATTTT.

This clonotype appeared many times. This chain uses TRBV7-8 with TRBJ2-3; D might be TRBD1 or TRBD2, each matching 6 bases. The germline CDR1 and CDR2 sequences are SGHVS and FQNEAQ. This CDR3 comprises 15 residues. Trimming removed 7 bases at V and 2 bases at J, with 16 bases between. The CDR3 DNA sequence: TGTGCCAGCACCCAAGGGGGGCCACTCACAGATACGCAGTATTTT. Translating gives CASTQGGPLTDTQYF.

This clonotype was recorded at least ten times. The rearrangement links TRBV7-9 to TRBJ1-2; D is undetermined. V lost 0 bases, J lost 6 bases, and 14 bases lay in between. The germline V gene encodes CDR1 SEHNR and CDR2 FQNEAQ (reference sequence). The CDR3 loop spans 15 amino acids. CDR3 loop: CASSLAPSDLNGYTF. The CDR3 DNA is TGTGCCAGCAGCTTAGCCCCATCCGATTTGAATGGCTACACCTTC.

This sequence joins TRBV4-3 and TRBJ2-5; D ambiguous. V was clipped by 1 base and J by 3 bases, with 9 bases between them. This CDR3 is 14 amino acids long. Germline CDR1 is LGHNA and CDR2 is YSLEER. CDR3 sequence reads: CASSQGFGEETQYF. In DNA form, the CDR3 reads TGCGCCAGCAGCCAAGGGTTTGGGGAAGAGACCCAGTACTTC.

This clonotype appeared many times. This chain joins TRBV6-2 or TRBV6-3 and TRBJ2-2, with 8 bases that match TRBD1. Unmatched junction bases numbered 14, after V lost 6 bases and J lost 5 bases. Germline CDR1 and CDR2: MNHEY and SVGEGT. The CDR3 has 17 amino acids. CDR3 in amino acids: CASSQDPGTGVTGELFF. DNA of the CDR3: TGTGCCAGCAGCCAGGATCCCGGGACAGGCGTGACCGGGGAGCTGTTTTTT.

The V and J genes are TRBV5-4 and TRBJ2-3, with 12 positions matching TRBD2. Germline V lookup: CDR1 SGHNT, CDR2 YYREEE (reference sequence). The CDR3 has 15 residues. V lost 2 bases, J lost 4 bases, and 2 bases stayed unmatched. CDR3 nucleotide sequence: TGTGCCAGCAGCTTCACTAGCGGGGGGTCAGATACGCAGTATTTT. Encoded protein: CASSFTSGGSDTQYF.

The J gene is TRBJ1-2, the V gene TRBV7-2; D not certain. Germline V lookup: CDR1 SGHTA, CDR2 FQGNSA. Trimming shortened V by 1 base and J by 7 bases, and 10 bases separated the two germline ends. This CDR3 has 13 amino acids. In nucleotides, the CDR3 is TGTGCCAGCAGCTTAGATAGGGCCCTTGGCTACACCTTC. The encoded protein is CASSLDRALGYTF.

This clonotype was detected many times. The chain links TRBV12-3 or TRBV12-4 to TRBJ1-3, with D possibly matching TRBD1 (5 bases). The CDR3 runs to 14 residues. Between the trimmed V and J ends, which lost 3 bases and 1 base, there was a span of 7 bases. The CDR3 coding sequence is TGTGCCAGCAGTTTTGGGGGATCTGGAAACACCATATATTTT. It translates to CASSFGGSGNTIYF.

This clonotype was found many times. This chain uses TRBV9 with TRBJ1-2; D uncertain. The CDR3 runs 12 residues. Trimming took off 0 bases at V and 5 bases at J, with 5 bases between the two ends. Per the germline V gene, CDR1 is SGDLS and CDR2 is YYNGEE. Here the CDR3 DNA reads TGTGCCAGCAGCGTAGACAGTTATGGCTACACCTTC. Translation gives CASSVDSYGYTF.

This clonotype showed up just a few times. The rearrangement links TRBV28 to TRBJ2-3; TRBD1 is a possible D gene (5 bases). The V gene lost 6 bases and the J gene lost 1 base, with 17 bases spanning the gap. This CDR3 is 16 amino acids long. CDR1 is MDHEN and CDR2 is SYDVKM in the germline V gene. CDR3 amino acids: CASRGSQGAGTDTQYF. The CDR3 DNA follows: TGTGCCAGCAGGGGGTCGCAAGGGGCGGGCACAGATACGCAGTATTTT.

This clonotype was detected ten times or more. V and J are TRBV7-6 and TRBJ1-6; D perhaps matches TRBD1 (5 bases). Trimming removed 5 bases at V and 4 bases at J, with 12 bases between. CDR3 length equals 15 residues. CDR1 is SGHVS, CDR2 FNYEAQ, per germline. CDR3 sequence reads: CASSPGTAYNSPLHF. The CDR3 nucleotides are TGTGCCAGCAGCCCAGGGACGGCGTATAATTCACCCCTCCACTTT. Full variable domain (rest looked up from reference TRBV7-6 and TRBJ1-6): GAGVSQSPRYKVTKRGQDVALRCDPISGHVSLYWYRQALGQGPEFLTYFNYEAQQDKSGLPNDRFSAERPEGSISTLTIQRTEQRDSAMYRCASSPGTAYNSPLHFGNGTRLTVT.